Listed here are 13 T cell receptor beta chains from one sample, sequenced in a study of T-cell memory formation after mild COVID-19. TCRdb re-called the 5' RACE reads through MiXCR, storing one row per CDR3 protein. The table shows roughly 410,000 distinct CDR3 sequences, with 24% occurring only once. What was sequenced was PBMCs or a T cell subset sorted from them (not recorded which). These receptors all come from an adult woman who had mild COVID-19 (a few samples of this study predate the infection). Cell type and time point are not known.

This clonotype was observed a handful of times. CDR3 in amino acids: CASSSSDADSYNSPLHF. The CDR3 bases are TGTGCCAGTAGTTCCTCGGATGCAGACTCCTATAATTCACCCCTCCACTTT. The J gene is TRBJ1-6, the V gene TRBV19; D gene ambiguous. The germline gives CDR1 LNHDA, CDR2 SQIVND (reference sequence). Trimming pared 5 bases from V and 0 bases from J, leaving 14 bases between. There are 17 residues in the CDR3.

This chain connects TRBV12-3 or TRBV12-4 to TRBJ2-2; D is possibly TRBD1 (5 bases). Trimming pared 5 bases from V and 3 bases from J, leaving 16 bases between. This CDR3 is 16 amino acids long. CDR3 DNA: TGTGCCAGCAGTCGTCAAGGGGCCGCTTACACCGGGGAGCTGTTTTTT. Amino acids: CASSRQGAAYTGELFF.

This clonotype has only one observation. The CDR3 sequence: CASSIPGQGGDEQFF. The DNA of the CDR3 is TGTGCCAGTAGTATCCCGGGACAGGGTGGGGATGAGCAGTTCTTC. The rearrangement links TRBV19 to TRBJ2-1; 9 bases align to TRBD1. The germline gives CDR1 LNHDA, CDR2 SQIVND (reference sequence). Losses at the gene ends were 3 bases for V and 8 bases for J; bases not matched to a gene: 8. CDR3 length equals 15 residues.

Only one count was recorded for this clonotype. The chain has TRBV29-1 and TRBJ2-7, with D possibly TRBD2 on 5 matching bases. Germline CDR1 SQVTM, CDR2 ANQGSEA. V lost 2 bases to trimming and J lost 3 bases, with 14 bases between them. The CDR3 totals 14 residues. The CDR3 sequence is CSVEKSGKVYEQYF. The CDR3 nucleotides are TGCAGCGTTGAAAAATCGGGAAAGGTCTACGAGCAGTACTTC.

The table lists this clonotype with a few counts. V and J are TRBV12-3 or TRBV12-4 and TRBJ2-5; a possible D gene is TRBD2 (5 bases). The CDR3 is 15 amino acids. Between the trimmed V and J ends, which lost 6 bases and 4 bases, there was a span of 18 bases. The CDR3 nucleotides are TGTGCCAGCAGACAACCCCGGGGTGTCAGAGAGACCCAGTACTTC. Residues: CASRQPRGVRETQYF.

This sequence joins TRBV29-1 and TRBJ1-2, with D uncertain. The CDR3 is 12 amino acids. The germline V gene encodes CDR1 SQVTM and CDR2 ANQGSEA. V lost 5 bases, J lost 8 bases, and 15 bases lay in between. CDR3 coding DNA: TGCAGCGTTCCGCCGAGCGGTCACGGCTACACCTTC. Its translation: CSVPPSGHGYTF. Full variable domain (missing parts from reference TRBV29-1 and TRBJ1-2): SAVISQKPSRDICQRGTSLTIQCQVDSQVTMMFWYRQQPGQSLTLIATANQGSEATYESGFVIDKFPISRPNLTFSTLTVSNMSPEDSSIYLCSVPPSGHGYTFGSGTRLTVV.

This chain joins TRBV12-3 or TRBV12-4 and TRBJ1-2; tentative D call: TRBD1 (5 bases). The V end was cut by 2 bases, the J end by 6 bases, with 13 bases between. This CDR3 region has 14 residues. The CDR3 bases are TGTGCCAGCAGTTTACGCCGGGGGAGGGATGGCTACACCTTC. Translation: CASSLRRGRDGYTF.

The chain employs TRBV11-3 and TRBJ1-1; perhaps TRBD1 as D (5 bases). Trimming stripped 5 bases from V and 6 bases from J, with 25 bases between. The length of the CDR3 is 17 residues. Germline CDR1 reads SGHNT; CDR2 reads YENEEA. CDR3 sequence reads: CASSPPRMRGEPPEAFF. The CDR3 DNA is TGTGCCAGCAGCCCCCCCAGGATGAGAGGGGAACCCCCTGAAGCTTTCTTT.

This clonotype has more than one count but fewer than ten. The chain couples TRBV5-6 to TRBJ2-7, with TRBD1 matching 10 bases. V trimming: 1 base; J trimming: 6 bases; junction bases outside the gene matches: 4. The CDR3 consists of 14 residues. CDR1 and CDR2 (germline): SGHDT, YYEEEE. DNA for the CDR3: TGTGCCAGCAGCTTGCCCGGGACAGGGGTCGAGCAGTACTTC. It encodes CASSLPGTGVEQYF.

The chain joins TRBV19 to TRBJ1-2; D is possibly TRBD1 (5 bases). V was clipped by 6 bases and J by 5 bases, with 22 bases between them. The CDR3 loop spans 16 amino acids. Germline CDR1 and CDR2: LNHDA and SQIVND (reference sequence). In DNA form, the CDR3 reads TGTGCCAGTAGCCCCGATGGGACTTCCTCCCGGTATGGCTACACCTTC. Translating it yields CASSPDGTSSRYGYTF. The variable domain in full, with the rest retrieved from reference TRBV19 and TRBJ1-2, is DGGITQSPKYLFRKEGQNVTLSCEQNLNHDAMYWYRQDPGQGLRLIYYSQIVNDFQKGDIAEGYSVSREKKESFPLTVTSAQKNPTAFYLCASSPDGTSSRYGYTFGSGTRLTVV.

This clonotype has only a few counts. The rearrangement joins TRBV4-3 to TRBJ1-4; D call uncertain. CDR3 length equals 15 residues. Germline loops: CDR1 LGHNA, CDR2 YSLEER. The V gene lost 1 base and the J gene lost 3 bases, with 9 bases spanning the gap. The CDR3, as DNA: TGCGCCAGCAGCCAAGCGTGGGGAGCTAATGAAAAACTGTTTTTT. It yields the protein CASSQAWGANEKLFF.

The CDR3 spells CATSRDHVSNTGELFF. For the CDR3, the DNA is TGTGCCACCAGCAGAGATCACGTTTCCAACACCGGGGAGCTGTTTTTT. The chain carries TRBV15 and TRBJ2-2; D uncertain. Looked up from germline, CDR1 is LNHNV and CDR2 is YYDKDF (reference sequence). V was trimmed by 0 bases and J by 2 bases, leaving 10 bases between them. The CDR3 totals 16 residues.

The chain has TRBV5-1 and TRBJ2-1, with a tentative D call TRBD2 (7 bases). Looked up from germline, CDR1 is SGHRS and CDR2 is YFSETQ. Trimming shortened V by 3 bases and J by 4 bases, and 17 bases separated the two germline ends. The CDR3 contains 16 residues. The chain's CDR3 is CASSSGGRGAYNEQFF. CDR3 nucleotides: TGCGCCAGCAGCTCCGGGGGGCGCGGAGCTTACAATGAGCAGTTCTTC.